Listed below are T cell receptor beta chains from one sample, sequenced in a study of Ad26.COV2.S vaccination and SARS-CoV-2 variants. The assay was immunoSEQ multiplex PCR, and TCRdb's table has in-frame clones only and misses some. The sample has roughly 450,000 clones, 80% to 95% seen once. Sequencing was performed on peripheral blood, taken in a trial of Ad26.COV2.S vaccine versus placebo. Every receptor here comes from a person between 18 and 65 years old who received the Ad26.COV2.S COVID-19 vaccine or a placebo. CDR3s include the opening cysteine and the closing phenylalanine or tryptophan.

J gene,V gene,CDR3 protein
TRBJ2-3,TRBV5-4,CASSPGGRLSSTDTQYF
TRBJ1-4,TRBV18,CASSPKQGFEEKLFF
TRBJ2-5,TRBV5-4,CASSLADGIQETQYF
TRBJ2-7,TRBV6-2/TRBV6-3,CASSYSIIRSYEQYF
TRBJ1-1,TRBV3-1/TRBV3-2,CASSQEVLFIRRANTEAFF
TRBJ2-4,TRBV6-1,CASSEAGIGGGAKNIQYF
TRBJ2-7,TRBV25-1,CASRHSGTRPYEQYF
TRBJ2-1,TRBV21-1,CASPVSTDYNEQFF
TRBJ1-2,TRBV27,CASSPPDSSSLYTF
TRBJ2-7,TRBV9,CASSVGQGIHEQYF
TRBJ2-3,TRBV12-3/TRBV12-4,CASSLDRDDTQYF
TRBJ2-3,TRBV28,CASSLSLATTRTDTQYF
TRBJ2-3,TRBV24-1,CATGAGGADTQYF
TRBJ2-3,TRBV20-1,CSASPGVTDTQYF
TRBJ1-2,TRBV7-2,CASSFTGAGGESVYGYTF
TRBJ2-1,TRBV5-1,CASTLGTSAYNEQFF
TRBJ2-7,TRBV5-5,CASSDWTEQYF
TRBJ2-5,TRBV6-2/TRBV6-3,CASSYDLLKTQYF
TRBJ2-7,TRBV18,CASSPPGLADYEQYF
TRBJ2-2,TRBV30,CAWSLRLAATGELFF
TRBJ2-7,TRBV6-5,CASSYSGGDSYEQYF
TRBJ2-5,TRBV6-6,CASSYSNFQETQYF
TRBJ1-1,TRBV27,CASSQGGGGNTEAFF
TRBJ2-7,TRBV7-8,CASSLGLLPSEGYF
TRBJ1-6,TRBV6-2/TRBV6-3,CASSPGTGISPLHF
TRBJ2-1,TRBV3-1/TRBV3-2,CASSQGGVEQFF
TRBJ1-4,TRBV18,CASSPPGTYNEKLFF
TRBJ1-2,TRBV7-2,CASSRDRTNYGYTF
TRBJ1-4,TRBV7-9,CASSTHGGTNEKLFF
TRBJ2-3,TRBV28,CASSTTSPDTQYF
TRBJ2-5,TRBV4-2,CASTRLSSAASETQYF
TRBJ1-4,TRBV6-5,CASSSRDRTNEKLFF
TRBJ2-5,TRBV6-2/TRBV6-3,CASSTSGRNQETQYF
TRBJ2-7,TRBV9,CASSPGQGVSYEQYF
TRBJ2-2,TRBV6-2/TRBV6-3,CASSYRASGGFFRTGELFF
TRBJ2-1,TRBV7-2,CASSLAGNRVRVF
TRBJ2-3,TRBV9,CASSVDMALDTQYF
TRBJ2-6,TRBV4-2,CASSQDRWGSGANVLTF
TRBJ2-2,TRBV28,CAIGTGVSGELFF
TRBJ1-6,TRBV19,CASSISGADVFVSPLHF
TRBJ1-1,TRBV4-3,CASSQGFVEGEAFF